These 2 T cell receptor beta chains originate from one sample sequenced in a study of cytomegalovirus exposure and HLA in healthy donors. It was with 60 Vbeta and 13 Jbeta primers that the PCR ran. Only in-frame clones appear in the TCRdb table, and some are missing; sequencing was by immunoSEQ multiplex PCR. The sample has under 200,000 clones; 12% are singletons. The sample taken for sequencing was PBMCs. The receptors shown here come from a man in his fifties or sixties in good health and CMV-seropositive.

This chain links TRBV5-5 with TRBJ1-4; 7 positions agree with TRBD1. With V trimmed by 3 bases and J by 7 bases, 12 bases remained unmatched. The CDR3 spans 16 residues. CDR1 is SGHKS and CDR2 is YYEKEE in the germline V gene (reference sequence). CDR3 sequence (DNA): TGTGCCAGCAGCTCCGGACAGGCCTCCTGGGGTGAAAAACTGTTTTTT. It specifies CASSSGQASWGEKLFF.

The chain recombines TRBV5-1 with TRBJ1-1; no clear D gene. This CDR3 contains 13 residues. V was clipped by 3 bases and J by 5 bases, with 11 bases between them. The germline CDR1 and CDR2 sequences are SGHRS and YFSETQ. The CDR3 is CASSSTTGTEAFF. The CDR3 DNA is TGCGCCAGCAGCTCCACGACTGGGACTGAAGCTTTCTTT.